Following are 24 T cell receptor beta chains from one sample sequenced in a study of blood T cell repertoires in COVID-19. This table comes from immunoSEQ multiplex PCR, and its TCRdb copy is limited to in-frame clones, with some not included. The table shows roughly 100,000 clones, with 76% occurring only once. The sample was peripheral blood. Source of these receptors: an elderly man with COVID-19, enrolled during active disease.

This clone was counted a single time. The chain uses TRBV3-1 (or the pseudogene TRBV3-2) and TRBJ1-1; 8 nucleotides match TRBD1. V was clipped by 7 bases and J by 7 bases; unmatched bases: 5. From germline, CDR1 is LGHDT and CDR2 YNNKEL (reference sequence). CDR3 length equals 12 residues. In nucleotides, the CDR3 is TGTGCCAGCATGACAGGGGATGGTGAAGCTTTCTTT. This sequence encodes CASMTGDGEAFF.

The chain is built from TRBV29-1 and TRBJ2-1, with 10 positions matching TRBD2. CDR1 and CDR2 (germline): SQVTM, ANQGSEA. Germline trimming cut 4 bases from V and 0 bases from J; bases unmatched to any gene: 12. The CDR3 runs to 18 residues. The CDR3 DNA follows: TGCAGCGTTGTTGGGTTGGGAGCGGGAGGGCTCTCCTACAATGAGCAGTTCTTC. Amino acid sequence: CSVVGLGAGGLSYNEQFF.

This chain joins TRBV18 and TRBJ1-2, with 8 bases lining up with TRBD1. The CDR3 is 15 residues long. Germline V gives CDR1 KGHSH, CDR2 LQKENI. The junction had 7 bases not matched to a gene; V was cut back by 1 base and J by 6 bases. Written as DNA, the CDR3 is TGTGCCAGCTCACCACAACTCAGGGGGCAAGATGGCTACACCTTC. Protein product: CASSPQLRGQDGYTF.

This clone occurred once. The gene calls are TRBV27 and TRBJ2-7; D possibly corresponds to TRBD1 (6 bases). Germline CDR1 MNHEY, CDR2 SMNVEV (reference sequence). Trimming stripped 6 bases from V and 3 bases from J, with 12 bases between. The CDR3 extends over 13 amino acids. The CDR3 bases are TGTGCCAGCAGATACCTGACAGGCTACGAGCAGTACTTC. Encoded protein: CASRYLTGYEQYF.

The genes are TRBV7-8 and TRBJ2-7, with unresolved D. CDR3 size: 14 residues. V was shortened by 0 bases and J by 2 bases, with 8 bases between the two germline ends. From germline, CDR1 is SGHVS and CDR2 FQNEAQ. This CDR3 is CASSLAAVTYEQYF. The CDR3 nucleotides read TGTGCCAGCAGCTTAGCAGCTGTCACCTACGAGCAGTACTTC.

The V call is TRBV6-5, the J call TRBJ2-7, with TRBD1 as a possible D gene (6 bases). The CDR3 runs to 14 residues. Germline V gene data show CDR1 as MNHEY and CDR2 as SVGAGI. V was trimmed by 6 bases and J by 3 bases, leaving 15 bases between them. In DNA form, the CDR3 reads TGTGCCAGCAGAGTAAACAGGGCTTACTACGAGCAGTACTTC. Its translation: CASRVNRAYYEQYF.

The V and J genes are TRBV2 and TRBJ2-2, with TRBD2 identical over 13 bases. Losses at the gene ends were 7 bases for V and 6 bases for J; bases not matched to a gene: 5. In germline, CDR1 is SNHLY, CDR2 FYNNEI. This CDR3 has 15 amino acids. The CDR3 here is CASKTSGRGAGELFF. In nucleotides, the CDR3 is TGTGCCAGCAAAACTAGCGGGAGGGGAGCCGGGGAGCTGTTTTTT.

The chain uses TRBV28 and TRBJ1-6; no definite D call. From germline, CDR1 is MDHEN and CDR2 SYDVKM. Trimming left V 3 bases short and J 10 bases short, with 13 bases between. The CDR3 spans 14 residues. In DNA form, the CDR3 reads TGTGCCAGCAGTTTCGGAGCGGGTGGGTCACCCCTCCACTTT. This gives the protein CASSFGAGGSPLHF.

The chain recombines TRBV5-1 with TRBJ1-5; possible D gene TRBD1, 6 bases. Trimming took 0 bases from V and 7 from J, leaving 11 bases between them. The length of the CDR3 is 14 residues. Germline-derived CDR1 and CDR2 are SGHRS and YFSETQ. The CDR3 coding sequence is TGCGCCAGCAGCTTGGAGGGGGGGGAGCAGCCCCAGCATTTT. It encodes CASSLEGGEQPQHF.

CDR3 amino acids: CAISAHGTSGTKYEQYF. The CDR3 DNA reads TGTGCCATCAGTGCCCACGGGACTAGCGGGACTAAGTACGAGCAGTACTTC. The chain links TRBV10-3 to TRBJ2-7; 13 nucleotides agree with TRBD2. The germline CDR1 and CDR2 sequences are ENHRY and SYGVKD. Trimming cost V 4 bases and J 4 bases; bases outside gene matches: 10. CDR3 length: 17 residues.

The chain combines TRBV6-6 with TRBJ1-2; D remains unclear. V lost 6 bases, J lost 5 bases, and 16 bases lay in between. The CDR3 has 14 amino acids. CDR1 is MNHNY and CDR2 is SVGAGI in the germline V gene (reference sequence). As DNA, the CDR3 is TGTGCCAGCAGCCGGTCGGGAGAAACTTATGGCTACACCTTC. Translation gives CASSRSGETYGYTF.

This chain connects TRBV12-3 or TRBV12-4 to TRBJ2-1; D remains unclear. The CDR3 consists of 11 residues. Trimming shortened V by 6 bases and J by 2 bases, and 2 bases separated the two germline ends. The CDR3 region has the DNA TGTGCCAGCAGCGCCTACAATGAGCAGTTCTTC. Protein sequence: CASSAYNEQFF.

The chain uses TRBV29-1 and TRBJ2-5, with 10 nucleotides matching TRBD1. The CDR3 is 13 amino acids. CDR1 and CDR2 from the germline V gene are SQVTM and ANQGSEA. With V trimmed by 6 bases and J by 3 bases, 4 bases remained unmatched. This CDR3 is CSVRQGAEETQYF. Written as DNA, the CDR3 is TGCAGCGTGAGACAGGGGGCGGAAGAGACCCAGTACTTC.

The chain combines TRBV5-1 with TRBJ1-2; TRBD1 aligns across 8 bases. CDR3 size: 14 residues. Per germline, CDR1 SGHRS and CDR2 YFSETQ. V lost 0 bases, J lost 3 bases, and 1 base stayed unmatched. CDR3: CASSLVDRDYGYTF. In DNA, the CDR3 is TGCGCCAGCAGCTTGGTGGACAGGGACTATGGCTACACCTTC.

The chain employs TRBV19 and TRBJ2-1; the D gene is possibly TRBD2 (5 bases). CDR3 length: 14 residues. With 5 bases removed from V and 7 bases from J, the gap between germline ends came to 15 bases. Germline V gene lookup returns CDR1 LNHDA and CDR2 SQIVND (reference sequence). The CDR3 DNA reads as TGTGCCAGTAGTCCCCCGGACTTGATTAATGAGCAGTTCTTC. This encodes CASSPPDLINEQFF.

The CDR3: CASTSQGVGGGTGELFF. In nucleotides, the CDR3 is TGTGCCAGCACAAGCCAGGGGGTTGGTGGAGGGACCGGGGAGCTGTTTTTT. V is TRBV27 and J is TRBJ2-2; D perhaps matches TRBD1 (7 bases). Germline V gives CDR1 MNHEY, CDR2 SMNVEV (reference sequence). The CDR3 length is 17 residues. The V and J ends lost 7 bases and 5 bases respectively, with 23 bases between them.

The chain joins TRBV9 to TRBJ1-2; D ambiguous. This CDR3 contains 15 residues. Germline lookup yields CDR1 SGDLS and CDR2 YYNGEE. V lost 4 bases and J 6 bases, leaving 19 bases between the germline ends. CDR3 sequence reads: CASSLFGEKKDGYTF. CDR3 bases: TGTGCCAGCAGCCTCTTCGGGGAGAAGAAGGATGGCTACACCTTC.

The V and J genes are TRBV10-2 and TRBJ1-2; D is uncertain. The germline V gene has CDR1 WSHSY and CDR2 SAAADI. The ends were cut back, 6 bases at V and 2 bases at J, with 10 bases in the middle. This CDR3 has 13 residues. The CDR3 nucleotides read TGCGCCAGCAGCTTCTCGGTGAACTATGGCTACACCTTC. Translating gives CASSFSVNYGYTF.

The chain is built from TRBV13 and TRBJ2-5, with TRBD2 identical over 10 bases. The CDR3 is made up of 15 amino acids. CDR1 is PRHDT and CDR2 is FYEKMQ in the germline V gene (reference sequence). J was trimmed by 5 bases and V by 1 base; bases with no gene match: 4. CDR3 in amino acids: CASSLELAGTETQYF. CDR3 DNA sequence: TGTGCCAGCAGCTTAGAACTAGCGGGAACGGAGACCCAGTACTTC.

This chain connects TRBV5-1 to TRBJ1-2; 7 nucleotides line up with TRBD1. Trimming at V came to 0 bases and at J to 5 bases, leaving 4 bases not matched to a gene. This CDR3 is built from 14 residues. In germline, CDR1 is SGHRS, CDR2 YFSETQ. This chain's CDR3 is CASSLEGTAYGYTF. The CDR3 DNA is TGCGCCAGCAGCTTGGAGGGGACAGCGTATGGCTACACCTTC.

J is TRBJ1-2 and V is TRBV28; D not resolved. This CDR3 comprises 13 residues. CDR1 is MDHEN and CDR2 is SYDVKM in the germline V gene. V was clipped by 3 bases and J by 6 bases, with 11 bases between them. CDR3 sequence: CASSFIRMDGYTF. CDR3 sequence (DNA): TGTGCCAGCAGTTTTATCAGGATGGATGGCTACACCTTC.

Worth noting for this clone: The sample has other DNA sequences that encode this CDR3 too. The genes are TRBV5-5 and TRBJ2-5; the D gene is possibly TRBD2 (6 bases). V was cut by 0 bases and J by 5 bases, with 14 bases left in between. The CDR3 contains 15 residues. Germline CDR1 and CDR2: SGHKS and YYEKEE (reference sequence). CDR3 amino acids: CASSLEGGPGETQYF. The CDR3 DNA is TGTGCCAGCAGCTTGGAGGGAGGTCCGGGGGAGACCCAGTACTTC.

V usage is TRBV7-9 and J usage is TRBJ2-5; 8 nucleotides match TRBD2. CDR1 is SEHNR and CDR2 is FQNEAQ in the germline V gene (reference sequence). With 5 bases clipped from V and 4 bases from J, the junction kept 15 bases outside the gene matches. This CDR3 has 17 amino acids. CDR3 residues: CASSPGWGTSILETQYF. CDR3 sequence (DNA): TGTGCCAGCAGCCCAGGATGGGGGACTAGTATTTTAGAGACCCAGTACTTC.

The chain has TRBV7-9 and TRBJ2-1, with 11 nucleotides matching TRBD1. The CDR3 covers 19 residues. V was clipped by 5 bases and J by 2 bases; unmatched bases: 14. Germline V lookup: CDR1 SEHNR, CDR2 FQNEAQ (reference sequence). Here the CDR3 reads CASSRGVPGTGGPYNEQFF. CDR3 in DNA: TGTGCCAGCAGCCGCGGGGTACCCGGGACAGGGGGTCCCTACAATGAGCAGTTCTTC.